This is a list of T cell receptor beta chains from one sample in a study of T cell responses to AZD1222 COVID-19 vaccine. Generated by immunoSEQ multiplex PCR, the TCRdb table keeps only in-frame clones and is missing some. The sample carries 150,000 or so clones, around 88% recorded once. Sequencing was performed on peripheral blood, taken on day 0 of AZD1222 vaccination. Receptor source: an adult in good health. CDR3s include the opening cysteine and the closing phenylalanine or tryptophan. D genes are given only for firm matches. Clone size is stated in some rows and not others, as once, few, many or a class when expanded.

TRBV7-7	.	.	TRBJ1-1	TGTGCTAGCAGTCATCAGCCGAACACTGAAGCTTTCTTT	CASSHQPNTEAFF
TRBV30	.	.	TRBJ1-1	TGTGCCTGGAACACCCCTTCGGGAGCTTTCTTT	CAWNTPSGAFF
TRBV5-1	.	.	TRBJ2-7	TGCGCCAACGAGTACGCCCTCCGATACGAGCAGTACTTC	CANEYALRYEQYF
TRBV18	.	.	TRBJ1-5	TGTGCCAGCTCACCACCGGGTAGTAGCAATCAGCCCCAGCATTTT	CASSPPGSSNQPQHF
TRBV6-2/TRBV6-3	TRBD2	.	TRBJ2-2	TGTGCCAGCAGTTACTCGAGGACTAGCGGGAGGGCCCACGGGGAGCTGTTTTTT	CASSYSRTSGRAHGELFF
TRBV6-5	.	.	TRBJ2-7	TGTGCCAGCAGTCGACAGCGATCATCCTACGAGCAGTACTTC	CASSRQRSSYEQYF
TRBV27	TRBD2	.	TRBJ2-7	TGTGCCAGCAGCTCGAGGTGGACTAGCGGGAGGCACTACGAGCAGTACTTC	CASSSRWTSGRHYEQYF
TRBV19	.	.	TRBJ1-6	TGTGCCAGTAGTACCGGACCTTGGGAGTCACCCCTCCACTTT	CASSTGPWESPLHF
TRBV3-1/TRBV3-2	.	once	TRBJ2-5	TGTGCCAGCAGCCAAGGAGGGGTATTAGGGAAGACCCAGTACTTC	CASSQGGVLGKTQYF
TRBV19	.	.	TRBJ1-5	TGTGCCAGTAGTATCGGCGGGGGCGCGGGCAATCAGCCCCAGCATTTT	CASSIGGGAGNQPQHF
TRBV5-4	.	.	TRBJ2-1	TGTGCCAGCAGCTGGCAGGGAGCTCAGTTCTTC	CASSWQGAQFF